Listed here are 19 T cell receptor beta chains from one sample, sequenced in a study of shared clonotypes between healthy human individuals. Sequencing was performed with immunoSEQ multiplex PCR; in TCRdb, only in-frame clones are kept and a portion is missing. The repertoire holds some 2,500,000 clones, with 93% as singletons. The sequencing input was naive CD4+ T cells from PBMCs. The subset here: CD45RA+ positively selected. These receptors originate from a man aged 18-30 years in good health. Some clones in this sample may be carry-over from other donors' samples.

CDR3 sequence: CASSPQGKAFF. The CDR3 DNA reads TGTGCCAGCTCACCACAGGGGAAAGCTTTCTTT. This chain connects TRBV18 to TRBJ1-1, with D possibly TRBD1 on 5 matching bases. Trimming removed 1 base from V and 9 bases from J, with 6 bases in between. The germline gives CDR1 KGHSH, CDR2 LQKENI. The CDR3 consists of 11 residues.

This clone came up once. The CDR3 coding sequence is TGTGCCAGCAGGCAAACAGGGTACACTGAAGCTTTCTTT. This encodes CASRQTGYTEAFF. This chain joins TRBV6-4 and TRBJ1-1; weak D call: TRBD1 (6 bases). There are 13 residues in the CDR3. Germline CDR1 MRHNA, CDR2 SNTAGT. V lost 6 bases, J lost 3 bases, and 11 bases lay in between.

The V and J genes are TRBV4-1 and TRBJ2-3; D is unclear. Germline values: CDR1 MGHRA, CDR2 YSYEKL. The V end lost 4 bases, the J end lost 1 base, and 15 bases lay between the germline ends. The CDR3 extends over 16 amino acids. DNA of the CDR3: TGCGCCAGCAGCCCCCTATCCCGGTCGCGCACAGATACGCAGTATTTT. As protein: CASSPLSRSRTDTQYF.

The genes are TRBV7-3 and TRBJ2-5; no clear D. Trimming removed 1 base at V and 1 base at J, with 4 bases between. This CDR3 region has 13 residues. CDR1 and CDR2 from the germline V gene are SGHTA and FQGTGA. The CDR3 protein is CASSLMRQETQYF. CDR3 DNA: TGTGCCAGCAGCTTAATGCGCCAAGAGACCCAGTACTTC.

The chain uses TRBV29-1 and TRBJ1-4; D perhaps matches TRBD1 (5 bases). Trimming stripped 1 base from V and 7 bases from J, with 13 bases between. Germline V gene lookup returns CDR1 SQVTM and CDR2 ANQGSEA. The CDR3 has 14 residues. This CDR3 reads CSVEGKQRGEKLFF. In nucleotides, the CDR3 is TGCAGCGTTGAAGGGAAACAGAGGGGTGAAAAACTGTTTTTT.

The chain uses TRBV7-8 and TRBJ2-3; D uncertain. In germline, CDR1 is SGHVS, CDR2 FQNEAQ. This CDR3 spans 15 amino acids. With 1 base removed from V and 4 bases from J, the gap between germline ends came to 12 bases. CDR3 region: CASSLVSVVADTQYF. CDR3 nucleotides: TGTGCCAGCAGCTTAGTATCCGTAGTCGCAGATACGCAGTATTTT.

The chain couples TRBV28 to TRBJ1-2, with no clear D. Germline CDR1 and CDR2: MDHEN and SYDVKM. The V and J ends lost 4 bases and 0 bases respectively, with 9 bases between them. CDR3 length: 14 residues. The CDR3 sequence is CASSSPDSNYGYTF. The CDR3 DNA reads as TGTGCCAGCAGTTCCCCTGACTCTAACTATGGCTACACCTTC.

The CDR3 DNA follows: TGTGCCTGGAGTGTAGCGGTAAACTACGAGCAGTACTTC. Translating gives CAWSVAVNYEQYF. V gene TRBV30 combines with J gene TRBJ2-7; possible D gene TRBD2, 5 bases. V was clipped by 0 bases and J by 3 bases, with 9 bases between them. The V gene's germline CDR1 is GTSNPN and CDR2 SVGIG (reference sequence). There are 13 residues in the CDR3.

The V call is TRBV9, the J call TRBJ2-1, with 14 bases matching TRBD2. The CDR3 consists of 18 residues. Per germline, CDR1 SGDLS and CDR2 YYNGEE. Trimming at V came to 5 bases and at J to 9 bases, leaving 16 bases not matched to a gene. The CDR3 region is CASSETTGTSGSRGEQFF. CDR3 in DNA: TGTGCCAGCAGTGAAACGACCGGGACTAGCGGGAGCAGGGGTGAGCAGTTCTTC.

The CDR3 DNA follows: TGTGCCAGCAGCTTGGCCGCGGGGGGAAACGCTGAAGCTTTCTTT. This gives the protein CASSLAAGGNAEAFF. The chain recombines TRBV5-6 with TRBJ1-1; a possible D gene is TRBD1 (5 bases). V lost 0 bases to trimming and J lost 6 bases, with 15 bases between them. CDR1 is SGHDT and CDR2 is YYEEEE in the germline V gene. The CDR3 loop spans 15 amino acids.

The CDR3 is CASFPLVGAETDTQYF. In DNA, the CDR3 is TGTGCCAGCTTCCCCCTAGTGGGAGCCGAGACAGATACGCAGTATTTT. The chain couples TRBV28 to TRBJ2-3, with D possibly TRBD2 on 5 matching bases. V was cut by 8 bases and J by 3 bases, with 21 bases left in between. The CDR3 is 16 residues long. Germline V gene lookup returns CDR1 MDHEN and CDR2 SYDVKM.

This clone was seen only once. This CDR3 is CAWSSHGGGRRSGELFF. DNA of the CDR3: TGTGCCTGGAGTTCACATGGGGGCGGGAGGCGCTCCGGGGAGCTGTTTTTT. This sequence joins TRBV30 and TRBJ2-2; 8 bases are a match to TRBD2. From germline, CDR1 is GTSNPN and CDR2 SVGIG (reference sequence). The CDR3 covers 17 residues. J gave up 6 bases and V 2 bases, and 14 bases lay outside the gene matches.

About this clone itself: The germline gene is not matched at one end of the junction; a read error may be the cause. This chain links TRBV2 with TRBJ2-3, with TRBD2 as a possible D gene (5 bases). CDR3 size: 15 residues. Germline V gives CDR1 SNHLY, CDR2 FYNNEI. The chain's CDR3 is CARSGRPGVTDTQYF. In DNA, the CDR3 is TGTGCCAGGAGTGGACGCCCCGGGGTCACAGATACGCAGTATTTT.

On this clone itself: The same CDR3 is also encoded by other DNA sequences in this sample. The CDR3 DNA is TGTGCCAGCAGCTTAGGACTAGCGGGAACCTACGAGCAGTACTTC. It specifies CASSLGLAGTYEQYF. The rearrangement links TRBV7-2 to TRBJ2-7; 11 nucleotides match TRBD2. Germline V lookup: CDR1 SGHTA, CDR2 FQGNSA. This CDR3 has 15 residues. J lost 2 bases, V lost 1 base, and 1 base had no gene match. The full variable domain, its missing parts supplied by reference TRBV7-2 and TRBJ2-7, is GAGVSQSPSNKVTEKGKDVELRCDPISGHTALYWYRQSLGQGLEFLIYFQGNSAPDKSGLPSDRFSAERTGGSVSTLTIQRTQQEDSAVYLCASSLGLAGTYEQYFGPGTRLTVT.

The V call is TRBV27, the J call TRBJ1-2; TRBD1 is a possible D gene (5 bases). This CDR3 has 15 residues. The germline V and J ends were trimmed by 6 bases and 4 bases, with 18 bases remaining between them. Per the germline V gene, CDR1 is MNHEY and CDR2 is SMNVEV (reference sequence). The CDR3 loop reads CASSPLARGGYGYTF. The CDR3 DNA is TGTGCCAGCAGCCCCTTGGCCCGGGGCGGCTATGGCTACACCTTC.

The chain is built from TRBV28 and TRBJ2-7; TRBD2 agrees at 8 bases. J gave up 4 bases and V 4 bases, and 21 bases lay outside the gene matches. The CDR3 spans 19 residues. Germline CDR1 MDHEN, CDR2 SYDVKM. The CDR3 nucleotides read TGTGCCAGCAGTTATTTGGGAGGTGGAGTAGCGGGGACTGAATACGAGCAGTACTTC. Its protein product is CASSYLGGGVAGTEYEQYF.

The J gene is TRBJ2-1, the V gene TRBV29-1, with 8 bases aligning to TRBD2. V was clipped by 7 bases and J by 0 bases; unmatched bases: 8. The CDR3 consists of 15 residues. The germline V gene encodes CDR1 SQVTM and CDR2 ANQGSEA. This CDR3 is CSGYATSASYNEQFF. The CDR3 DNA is TGCAGCGGATACGCGACTAGCGCCTCCTACAATGAGCAGTTCTTC.

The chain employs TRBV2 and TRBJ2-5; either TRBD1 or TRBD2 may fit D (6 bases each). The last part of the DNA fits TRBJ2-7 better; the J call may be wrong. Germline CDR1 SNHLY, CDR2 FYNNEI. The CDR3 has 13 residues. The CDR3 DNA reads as TGTGCCAGCAGTGGGGGGGCAGTCTACGAGCAGTACTTC. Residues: CASSGGAVYEQYF.

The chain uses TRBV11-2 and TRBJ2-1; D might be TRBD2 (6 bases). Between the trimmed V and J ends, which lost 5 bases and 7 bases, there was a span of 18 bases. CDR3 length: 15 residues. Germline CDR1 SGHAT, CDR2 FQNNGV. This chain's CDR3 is CASSPTIGGGNEQFF. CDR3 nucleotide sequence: TGTGCCAGCAGCCCCACTATCGGGGGTGGAAATGAGCAGTTCTTC.